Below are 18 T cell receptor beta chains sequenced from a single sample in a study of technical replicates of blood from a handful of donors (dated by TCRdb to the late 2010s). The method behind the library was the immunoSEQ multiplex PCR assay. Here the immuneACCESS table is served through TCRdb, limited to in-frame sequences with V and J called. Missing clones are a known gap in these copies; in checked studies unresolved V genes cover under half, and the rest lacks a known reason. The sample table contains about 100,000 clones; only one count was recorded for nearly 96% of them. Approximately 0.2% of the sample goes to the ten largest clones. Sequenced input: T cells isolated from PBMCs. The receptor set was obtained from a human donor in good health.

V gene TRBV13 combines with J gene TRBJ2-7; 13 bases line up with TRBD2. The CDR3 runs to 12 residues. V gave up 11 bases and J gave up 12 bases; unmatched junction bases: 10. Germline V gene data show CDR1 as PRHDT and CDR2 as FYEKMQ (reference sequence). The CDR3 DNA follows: TGTGCCGGATCAGGACTAGCGGGAGTGCGGTACTTC. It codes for CAGSGLAGVRYF.

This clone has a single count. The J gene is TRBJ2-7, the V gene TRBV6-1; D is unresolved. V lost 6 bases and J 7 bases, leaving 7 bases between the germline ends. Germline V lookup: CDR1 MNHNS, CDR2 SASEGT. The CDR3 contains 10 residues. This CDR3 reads CASSLSEQYF. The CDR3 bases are TGTGCCAGCAGCCTAAGTGAGCAGTACTTC.

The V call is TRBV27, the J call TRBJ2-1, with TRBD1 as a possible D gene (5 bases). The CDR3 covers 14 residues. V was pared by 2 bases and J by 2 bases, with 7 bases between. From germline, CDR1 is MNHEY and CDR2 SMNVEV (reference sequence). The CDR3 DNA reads TGTGCCAGCAGTTTAGGCAGGGCCTACAATGAGCAGTTCTTC. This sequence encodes CASSLGRAYNEQFF.

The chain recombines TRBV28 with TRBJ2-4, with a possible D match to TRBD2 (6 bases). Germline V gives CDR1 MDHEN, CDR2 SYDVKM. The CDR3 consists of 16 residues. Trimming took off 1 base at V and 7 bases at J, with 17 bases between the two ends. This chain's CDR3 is CASSLYSGQNRNIQYF. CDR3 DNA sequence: TGTGCCAGCAGTTTATACAGCGGGCAAAACCGGAACATTCAGTACTTC. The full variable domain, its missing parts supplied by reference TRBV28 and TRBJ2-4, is DVKVTQSSRYLVKRTGEKVFLECVQDMDHENMFWYRQDPGLGLRLIYFSYDVKMKEKGDIPEGYSVSREKKERFSLILESASTNQTSMYLCASSLYSGQNRNIQYFGAGTRLSVL.

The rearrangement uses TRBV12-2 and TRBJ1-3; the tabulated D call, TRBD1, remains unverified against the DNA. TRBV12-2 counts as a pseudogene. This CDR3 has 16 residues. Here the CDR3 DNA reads TGTGCAAGTCGCTTATCCGGACACAGGGCTGGAAACACCATATATTTT. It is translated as CASRLSGHRAGNTIYF.

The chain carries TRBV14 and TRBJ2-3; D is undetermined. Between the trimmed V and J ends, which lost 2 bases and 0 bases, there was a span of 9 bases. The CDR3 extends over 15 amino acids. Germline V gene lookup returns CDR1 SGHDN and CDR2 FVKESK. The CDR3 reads CASSQLGGSTDTQYF. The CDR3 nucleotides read TGTGCCAGCAGCCAACTAGGCGGCAGCACAGATACGCAGTATTTT.

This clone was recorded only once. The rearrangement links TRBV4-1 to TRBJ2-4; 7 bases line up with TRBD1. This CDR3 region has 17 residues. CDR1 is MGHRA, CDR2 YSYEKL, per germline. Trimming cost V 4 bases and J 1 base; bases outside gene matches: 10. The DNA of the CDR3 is TGCGCCAGCAGCCCAGAATTACAGGGGCTGGCCAAAAACATTCAGTACTTC. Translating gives CASSPELQGLAKNIQYF.

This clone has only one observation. The CDR3 is CAINAQGNEQYF. The CDR3 DNA reads TGTGCCATCAACGCGCAGGGAAACGAGCAGTACTTC. This chain uses TRBV10-3 with TRBJ2-7; perhaps TRBD1 as D (5 bases). V lost 7 bases and J 5 bases, leaving 12 bases between the germline ends. Germline V CDR1 and CDR2: ENHRY, SYGVKD. The CDR3 is 12 residues long.

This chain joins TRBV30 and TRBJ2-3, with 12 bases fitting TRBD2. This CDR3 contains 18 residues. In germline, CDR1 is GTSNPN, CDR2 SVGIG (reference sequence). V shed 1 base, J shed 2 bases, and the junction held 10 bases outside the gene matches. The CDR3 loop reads CAWSDLAGGPRHTDTQYF. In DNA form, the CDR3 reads TGTGCCTGGAGTGATCTAGCGGGGGGGCCCAGACACACAGATACGCAGTATTTT.

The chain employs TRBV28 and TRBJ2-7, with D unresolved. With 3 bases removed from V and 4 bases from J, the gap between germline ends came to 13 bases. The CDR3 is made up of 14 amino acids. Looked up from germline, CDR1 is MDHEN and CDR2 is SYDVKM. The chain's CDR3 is CASSLVQTLYEQYF. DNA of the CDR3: TGTGCCAGCAGTTTGGTCCAGACTTTGTACGAGCAGTACTTC.

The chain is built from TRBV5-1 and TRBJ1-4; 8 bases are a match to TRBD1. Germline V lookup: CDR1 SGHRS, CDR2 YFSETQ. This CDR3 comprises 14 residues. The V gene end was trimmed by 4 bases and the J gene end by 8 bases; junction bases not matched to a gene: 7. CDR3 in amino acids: CASSPTGVEEKLFF. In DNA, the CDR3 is TGCGCCAGCAGCCCGACAGGGGTTGAGGAAAAACTGTTTTTT.

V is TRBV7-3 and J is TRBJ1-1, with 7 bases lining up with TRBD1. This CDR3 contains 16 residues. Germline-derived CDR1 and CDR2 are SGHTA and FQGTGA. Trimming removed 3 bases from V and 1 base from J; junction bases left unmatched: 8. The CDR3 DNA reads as TGTGCCAGCAGCTTGATCTCCGGGACAGCGAACACTGAAGCTTTCTTT. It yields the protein CASSLISGTANTEAFF. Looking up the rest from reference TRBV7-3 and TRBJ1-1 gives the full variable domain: GAGVSQTPSNKVTEKGKYVELRCDPISGHTALYWYRQSLGQGPEFLIYFQGTGAADDSGLPNDRFFAVRPEGSVSTLKIQRTERGDSAVYLCASSLISGTANTEAFFGQGTRLTVV.

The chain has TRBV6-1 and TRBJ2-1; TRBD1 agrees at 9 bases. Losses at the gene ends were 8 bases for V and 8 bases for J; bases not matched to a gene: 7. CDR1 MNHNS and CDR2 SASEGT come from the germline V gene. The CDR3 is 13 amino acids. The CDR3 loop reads CASPPGQGYEQFF. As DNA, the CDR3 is TGTGCCAGCCCTCCGGGACAGGGATATGAGCAGTTCTTC.

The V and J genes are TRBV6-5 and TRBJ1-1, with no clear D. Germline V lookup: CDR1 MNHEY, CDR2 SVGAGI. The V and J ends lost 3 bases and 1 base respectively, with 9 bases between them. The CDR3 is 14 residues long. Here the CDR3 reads CASSYGRPNTEAFF. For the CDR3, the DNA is TGTGCCAGCAGTTATGGCAGGCCGAACACTGAAGCTTTCTTT.

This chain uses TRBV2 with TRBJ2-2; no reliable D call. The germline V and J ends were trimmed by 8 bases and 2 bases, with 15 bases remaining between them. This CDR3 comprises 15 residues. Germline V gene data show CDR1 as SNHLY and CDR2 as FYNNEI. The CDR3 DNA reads TGTGCCAGCCTTGTCGGAGAATTTAACACCGGGGAGCTGTTTTTT. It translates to CASLVGEFNTGELFF.

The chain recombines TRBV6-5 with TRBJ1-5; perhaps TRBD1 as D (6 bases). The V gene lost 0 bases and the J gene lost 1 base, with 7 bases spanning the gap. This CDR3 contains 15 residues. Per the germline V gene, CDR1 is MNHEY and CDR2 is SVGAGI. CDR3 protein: CASSYSTGSNQPQHF. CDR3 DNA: TGTGCCAGCAGTTACTCGACAGGCAGCAATCAGCCCCAGCATTTT.

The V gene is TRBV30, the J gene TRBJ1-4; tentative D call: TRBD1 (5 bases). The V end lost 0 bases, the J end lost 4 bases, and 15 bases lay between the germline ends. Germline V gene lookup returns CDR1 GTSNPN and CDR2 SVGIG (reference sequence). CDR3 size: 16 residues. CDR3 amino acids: CAWSVSRTSYNEKLFF. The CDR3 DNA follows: TGTGCCTGGAGTGTCAGCCGGACAAGCTATAATGAAAAACTGTTTTTT. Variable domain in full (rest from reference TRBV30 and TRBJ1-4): SQTIHQWPATLVQPVGSPLSLECTVEGTSNPNLYWYRQAAGRGLQLLFYSVGIGQISSEVPQNLSASRPQDRQFILSSKKLLLSDSGFYLCAWSVSRTSYNEKLFFGSGTQLSVL.

In DNA, the CDR3 is TGTGCCAGCAGTTTAATAGCGGGGAACGGGGAGACCCAGTACTTC. Translating it yields CASSLIAGNGETQYF. The rearrangement links TRBV6-5 to TRBJ2-5; 8 positions match TRBD2. V lost 4 bases to trimming and J lost 5 bases; unmatched junction nucleotides: 9. This CDR3 region has 15 residues. The V gene's germline CDR1 is MNHEY and CDR2 SVGAGI.